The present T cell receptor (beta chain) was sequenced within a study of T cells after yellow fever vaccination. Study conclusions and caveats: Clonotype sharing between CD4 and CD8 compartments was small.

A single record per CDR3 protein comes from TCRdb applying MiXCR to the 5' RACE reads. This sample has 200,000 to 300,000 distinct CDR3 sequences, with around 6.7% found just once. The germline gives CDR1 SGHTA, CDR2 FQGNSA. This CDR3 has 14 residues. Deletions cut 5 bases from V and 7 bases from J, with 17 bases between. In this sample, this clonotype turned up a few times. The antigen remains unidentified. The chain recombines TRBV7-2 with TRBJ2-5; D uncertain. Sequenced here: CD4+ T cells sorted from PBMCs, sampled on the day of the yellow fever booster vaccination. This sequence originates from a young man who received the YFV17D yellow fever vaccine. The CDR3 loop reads CASSETGPFGTQYF. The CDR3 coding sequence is TGTGCCAGCAGCGAGACCGGACCCTTTGGGACCCAGTACTTC.